The 30 T cell receptor beta chains below come from one sample, sequenced in a study of beta chain features in type 1 diabetes. Their antigens remain unidentified. The entirety of the isolated RNA underwent reverse transcription, so expressed TCRB transcripts were sequenced. Method: immunoSEQ multiplex PCR; TCRdb's copy keeps in-frame clones and lacks some. Of roughly 150,000 clones listed, around 8% are singletons. The study, taken as a whole, reports: There was a moderate but significant shortening of TCRB CDR3s in all four CD4+ subsets of Type 1 diabetes patients.

Material: central memory CD4+ T cells from blood. The receptors were sampled from a woman aged 18-35 years with type 1 diabetes.

Note on this clone: At the DNA level, this CDR3 is encoded by other sequences in the same sample as well. The chain couples TRBV2 to TRBJ2-7; D gene unclear. CDR3 length: 11 amino acids. The V end lost 2 bases, the J end lost 3 bases, and 2 bases lay between the germline ends. Germline CDR1 and CDR2: SNHLY and FYNNEI. The CDR3 nucleotides are TGTGCCAGCAGTGAACGCTACGAGCAGTACTTC. It encodes CASSERYEQYF.

A few counts support this clone. This rearrangement joins TRBV7-2 to TRBJ2-3, with 9 bases matching TRBD2. CDR3 length equals 15 residues. V trimming: 3 bases; J trimming: 1 base; junction bases outside the gene matches: 2. Germline assignment: CDR1 SGHTA and CDR2 FQGNSA. The CDR3 DNA reads TGTGCCAGCAGCTTCTCTAGCGGGGGCACAGATACGCAGTATTTT. This sequence encodes CASSFSSGGTDTQYF.

This rearrangement joins TRBV5-1 to TRBJ2-7; tentative D call: TRBD1 (5 bases). The germline V gene encodes CDR1 SGHRS and CDR2 YFSETQ. CDR3 length equals 15 residues. The germline V and J ends were trimmed by 0 bases and 5 bases, with 15 bases remaining between them. The CDR3 loop reads CASSLDGAPIDEQYF. The CDR3 DNA reads TGCGCCAGCAGCTTGGATGGGGCGCCAATTGACGAGCAGTACTTC.

Here the CDR3 reads CAWGGTGELFF. The CDR3 DNA follows: TGTGCCTGGGGGGGGACCGGGGAGCTGTTTTTT. The chain couples TRBV30 to TRBJ2-2, with a tentative D call TRBD2 (6 bases). V was shortened by 5 bases and J by 5 bases, with 6 bases between the two germline ends. CDR3 size: 11 residues. Germline V gene sequence: CDR1 GTSNPN, CDR2 SVGIG (reference sequence).

In its sample, this clone was seen a few times. The rearrangement links TRBV5-4 to TRBJ2-6; D perhaps matches TRBD1 (6 bases). Trimming removed 0 bases at V and 4 bases at J, with 8 bases between. The CDR3 is 15 residues long. Germline V gives CDR1 SGHNT, CDR2 YYREEE (reference sequence). The CDR3 reads CASSLGRGGANVLTF. CDR3 in DNA: TGTGCCAGCAGCTTGGGCAGGGGAGGGGCCAACGTCCTGACTTTC.

The gene calls are TRBV7-2 and TRBJ2-5; D is unresolved. From germline, CDR1 is SGHTA and CDR2 FQGNSA. V shed 2 bases and J shed 5 bases, with 9 bases lying between them. The CDR3 runs 13 residues. The CDR3 nucleotides are TGTGCCAGCAGCTTATTGGGCTCCGAGACCCAGTACTTC. Its translation: CASSLLGSETQYF. Full variable domain (remainder filled in from reference TRBV7-2 and TRBJ2-5): GAGVSQSPSNKVTEKGKDVELRCDPISGHTALYWYRQSLGQGLEFLIYFQGNSAPDKSGLPSDRFSAERTGGSVSTLTIQRTQQEDSAVYLCASSLLGSETQYFGPGTRLLVL.

This clone was recorded a few times. This chain connects TRBV5-4 to TRBJ1-3, with 8 bases fitting TRBD1. This CDR3 is built from 16 residues. CDR1 and CDR2 from the germline V gene are SGHNT and YYREEE (reference sequence). Germline trimming cut 1 base from V and 0 bases from J; bases unmatched to any gene: 3. The CDR3: CASSLYTGGSGNTIYF. For the CDR3, the DNA is TGTGCCAGCAGCTTGTATACAGGGGGCTCTGGAAACACCATATATTTT.

Ten or more counts support this clone. This chain connects TRBV7-9 to TRBJ2-1; D unclear. Trimming left V 2 bases short and J 10 bases short, with 12 bases between. The CDR3 covers 13 residues. Germline CDR1 and CDR2: SEHNR and FQNEAQ (reference sequence). CDR3 DNA: TGTGCCAGCAGCTTATTCTCGGGTACCGAGCAGTTCTTC. Amino acids: CASSLFSGTEQFF.

V gene TRBV7-9 combines with J gene TRBJ2-5; D perhaps matches TRBD2 (6 bases). CDR1 is SEHNR and CDR2 is FQNEAQ in the germline V gene (reference sequence). The CDR3 consists of 15 residues. Trimming took off 1 base at V and 0 bases at J, with 9 bases between the two ends. CDR3 sequence reads: CASSLVAGHQETQYF. In DNA, the CDR3 is TGTGCCAGCAGCTTAGTGGCGGGACACCAAGAGACCCAGTACTTC.

V and J are TRBV7-2 and TRBJ2-5; 9 nucleotides match TRBD2. From germline, CDR1 is SGHTA and CDR2 FQGNSA. This CDR3 has 16 residues. V trimming: 3 bases; J trimming: 2 bases; junction bases outside the gene matches: 7. The CDR3: CASSFRLAGTQETQYF. CDR3 in DNA: TGTGCCAGCAGCTTCAGGCTAGCGGGGACGCAAGAGACCCAGTACTTC.

The V call is TRBV11-2, the J call TRBJ2-1, with D possibly matching TRBD1 (5 bases). Germline CDR1 SGHAT, CDR2 FQNNGV. This CDR3 region has 13 residues. V gave up 0 bases and J gave up 12 bases, with 12 bases separating them. This CDR3 reads CASSLDPQGSQFF. The CDR3 DNA reads as TGTGCCAGCAGCTTAGATCCCCAGGGTTCGCAGTTCTTC.

This clone came up a few times. The chain recombines TRBV7-2 with TRBJ2-3; 10 bases fit TRBD2. The CDR3 is 15 residues long. Germline CDR1 is SGHTA and CDR2 is FQGNSA. J was trimmed by 6 bases and V by 8 bases; bases with no gene match: 11. The CDR3 sequence is CASGQAGGRGDTQYF. For the CDR3, the DNA is TGTGCCAGCGGGCAAGCGGGGGGGCGAGGGGATACGCAGTATTTT.

At least ten counts were recorded for this clone. The chain is built from TRBV6-6 and TRBJ2-7, with D possibly matching TRBD2 (6 bases). CDR1 is MNHNY and CDR2 is SVGAGI in the germline V gene (reference sequence). CDR3 length: 13 amino acids. V was clipped by 7 bases and J by 2 bases, with 12 bases between them. The CDR3, as DNA: TGTGCCAGCACGGCCAGCGGGCCCTACGAGCAGTACTTC. Translated: CASTASGPYEQYF.

At least ten counts were recorded for this clone. V and J are TRBV30 and TRBJ1-4, with TRBD1 as a possible D gene (5 bases). Trimming took 4 bases from V and 7 from J, leaving 10 bases between them. The CDR3 runs to 12 residues. Germline CDR1 GTSNPN, CDR2 SVGIG (reference sequence). CDR3 loop: CAWKGLSEKLFF. The CDR3, as DNA: TGTGCCTGGAAGGGGCTTAGTGAAAAACTGTTTTTT.

This chain connects TRBV7-7 to TRBJ1-6; D not resolved. Trimming left V 5 bases short and J 8 bases short, with 16 bases between. Germline lookup yields CDR1 SSHAT and CDR2 FNYEAQ (reference sequence). CDR3 length: 15 residues. The CDR3 DNA is TGTGCCAGCAGCCTCGGGCCCGGCGGGGATTCACCCCTCCACTTT. Its protein product is CASSLGPGGDSPLHF.

This clone was detected ten times or more. V and J are TRBV11-2 and TRBJ1-6; 7 bases are shared with TRBD1. The CDR3 is made up of 14 amino acids. Germline V gene data show CDR1 as SGHAT and CDR2 as FQNNGV. V shed 5 bases, J shed 10 bases, and the junction held 8 bases outside the gene matches. CDR3: CASSLPLGGSPLHF. The CDR3 nucleotides are TGTGCCAGCAGCCTCCCCTTAGGGGGCTCACCCCTCCACTTT.

This clone was counted only a few times. The chain carries TRBV9 and TRBJ1-1; D not certain. The V gene lost 0 bases and the J gene lost 0 bases, with 6 bases spanning the gap. Germline-derived CDR1 and CDR2 are SGDLS and YYNGEE. The CDR3 loop spans 14 amino acids. DNA for the CDR3: TGTGCCAGCAGCGTAGGAGCAATGAACACTGAAGCTTTCTTT. Its protein is CASSVGAMNTEAFF.

The rearrangement joins TRBV4-3 to TRBJ2-3; TRBD2 matches at 12 bases. Germline V CDR1 and CDR2: LGHNA, YSLEER. The CDR3 loop spans 16 amino acids. After removal of 0 bases from V and 6 bases from J, the junction contained 4 bases not matched to a gene. CDR3 residues: CASSQDRLAGVDTQYF. The CDR3 DNA reads as TGCGCCAGCAGCCAAGATCGACTAGCGGGAGTGGATACGCAGTATTTT.

The chain carries TRBV19 and TRBJ2-1; D unresolved. The V gene lost 6 bases and the J gene lost 7 bases, with 13 bases spanning the gap. Germline V gene data show CDR1 as LNHDA and CDR2 as SQIVND (reference sequence). The CDR3 is 13 residues long. The CDR3: CASRLGNENEQFF. CDR3 DNA: TGTGCCAGTAGACTGGGCAATGAGAATGAGCAGTTCTTC.

The sample holds a few counts of this clone. V and J are TRBV11-3 and TRBJ2-3; maybe TRBD1 (6 bases). CDR3 length equals 14 residues. From germline, CDR1 is SGHNT and CDR2 YENEEA. V was shortened by 5 bases and J by 2 bases, with 11 bases between the two germline ends. CDR3 region: CASSRGHATDTQYF. DNA for the CDR3: TGTGCCAGCAGCCGGGGACATGCCACAGATACGCAGTATTTT.

This clone was counted a few times. Here the CDR3 reads CASSSGTSGVLDEQFF. The CDR3 DNA reads as TGTGCCAGCAGCTCTGGGACTAGCGGGGTTCTCGATGAGCAGTTCTTC. The rearrangement links TRBV28 to TRBJ2-1; TRBD2 aligns across 13 bases. The CDR3 totals 16 residues. The V gene end was trimmed by 6 bases and the J gene end by 8 bases; junction bases not matched to a gene: 10. Germline V gene lookup returns CDR1 MDHEN and CDR2 SYDVKM.

CDR3 region: CASSQQWYNEQFF. The CDR3 DNA reads TGTGCCAGCTCTCAACAATGGTACAATGAGCAGTTCTTC. The V and J genes are TRBV18 and TRBJ2-1; D is unclear. From germline, CDR1 is KGHSH and CDR2 LQKENI. Trimming removed 6 bases from V and 4 bases from J, with 10 bases in between. The CDR3 loop spans 13 amino acids.

The chain carries TRBV19 and TRBJ2-1, with D possibly TRBD2 on 7 matching bases. This CDR3 is built from 16 residues. From germline, CDR1 is LNHDA and CDR2 SQIVND (reference sequence). V shed 6 bases and J shed 4 bases, with 19 bases lying between them. CDR3 bases: TGTGCCAGTAGCAATAGGGGGGGGACATCATACAATGAGCAGTTCTTC. Translated: CASSNRGGTSYNEQFF. Using reference TRBV19 and TRBJ2-1 for the parts outside the CDR3, the full variable domain is DGGITQSPKYLFRKEGQNVTLSCEQNLNHDAMYWYRQDPGQGLRLIYYSQIVNDFQKGDIAEGYSVSREKKESFPLTVTSAQKNPTAFYLCASSNRGGTSYNEQFFGPGTRLTVL.

This clone was seen a few times. V usage is TRBV13 and J usage is TRBJ2-7, with TRBD1 matching 8 bases. Unmatched junction bases numbered 9, after V lost 5 bases and J lost 3 bases. Per germline, CDR1 PRHDT and CDR2 FYEKMQ (reference sequence). This CDR3 region has 15 residues. As DNA, the CDR3 is TGTGCCAGCAGCGACAGGGGCGACCTTGGCTACGAGCAGTACTTC. Encoded protein: CASSDRGDLGYEQYF.

The chain joins TRBV7-8 to TRBJ2-7; D is perhaps TRBD2 (6 bases). Germline CDR1 reads SGHVS; CDR2 reads FQNEAQ. With 5 bases removed from V and 3 bases from J, the gap between germline ends came to 20 bases. This CDR3 contains 16 residues. The CDR3 coding sequence is TGTGCCAGCAGCCCGGTGAGCGGGTCGGGAAACTACGAGCAGTACTTC. Protein sequence: CASSPVSGSGNYEQYF.

This clone was seen a few times. CDR3 nucleotides: TGTGCCAGCAGCTTAGAAGCTAGCGGGAGAAATGAGCAGTTCTTC. It codes for CASSLEASGRNEQFF. The chain combines TRBV7-2 with TRBJ2-1; TRBD2 matches at 10 bases. Per the germline V gene, CDR1 is SGHTA and CDR2 is FQGNSA. This CDR3 contains 15 residues. Germline trimming cut 1 base from V and 7 bases from J; bases unmatched to any gene: 4. Looking up the rest from reference TRBV7-2 and TRBJ2-1 gives the full variable domain: GAGVSQSPSNKVTEKGKDVELRCDPISGHTALYWYRQSLGQGLEFLIYFQGNSAPDKSGLPSDRFSAERTGGSVSTLTIQRTQQEDSAVYLCASSLEASGRNEQFFGPGTRLTVL.

The chain uses TRBV19 and TRBJ2-1; no definite D call. Germline V gives CDR1 LNHDA, CDR2 SQIVND (reference sequence). The CDR3 is 16 residues long. The germline V and J ends were trimmed by 9 bases and 5 bases, with 23 bases remaining between them. The CDR3 sequence is CASRGSDTLKDNEQFF. The CDR3 DNA reads as TGTGCCAGCCGTGGCTCCGACACCTTAAAGGACAATGAGCAGTTCTTC.

This clone was detected a few times. This sample also contains other DNA sequences that code for the same CDR3. The chain couples TRBV29-1 to TRBJ2-3; the D is unclear. Between the trimmed V and J ends, which lost 4 bases and 0 bases, there was a span of 8 bases. CDR1 and CDR2 (germline): SQVTM, ANQGSEA. The CDR3 totals 13 residues. CDR3 bases: TGCAGCGTTGGACTGGCTAGCACAGATACGCAGTATTTT. Encoded protein: CSVGLASTDTQYF.

This clone was picked up a small number of times. The chain joins TRBV6-6 to TRBJ2-2; 8 nucleotides align to TRBD2. J gave up 5 bases and V 7 bases, and 6 bases lay outside the gene matches. Germline V gene data show CDR1 as MNHNY and CDR2 as SVGAGI (reference sequence). This CDR3 is 14 amino acids long. In DNA form, the CDR3 reads TGTGCCAGCACGAAATTAGCGGGAACCGGGGAGCTGTTTTTT. Protein product: CASTKLAGTGELFF.

The chain links TRBV29-1 to TRBJ2-1; tentatively, D is TRBD2 (7 bases). Trimming took 4 bases from V and 4 from J, leaving 11 bases between them. This CDR3 spans 13 amino acids. The germline CDR1 and CDR2 sequences are SQVTM and ANQGSEA. CDR3 in DNA: TGCAGCGTTGGAGGGAGGGGGTACAATGAGCAGTTCTTC. Translating it yields CSVGGRGYNEQFF.